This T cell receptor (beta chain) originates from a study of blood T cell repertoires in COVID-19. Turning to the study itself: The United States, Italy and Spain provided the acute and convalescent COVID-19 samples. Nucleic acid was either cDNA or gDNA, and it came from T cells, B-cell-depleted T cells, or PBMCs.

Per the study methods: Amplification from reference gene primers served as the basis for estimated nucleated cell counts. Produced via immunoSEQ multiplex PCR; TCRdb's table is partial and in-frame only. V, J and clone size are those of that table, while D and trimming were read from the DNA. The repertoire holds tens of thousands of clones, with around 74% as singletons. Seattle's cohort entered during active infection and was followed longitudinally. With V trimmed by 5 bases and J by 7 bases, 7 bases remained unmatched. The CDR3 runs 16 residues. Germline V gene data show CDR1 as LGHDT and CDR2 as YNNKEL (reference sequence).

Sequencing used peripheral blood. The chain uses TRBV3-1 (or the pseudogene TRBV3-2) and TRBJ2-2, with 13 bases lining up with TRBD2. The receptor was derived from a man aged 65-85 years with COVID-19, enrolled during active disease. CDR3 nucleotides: TGTGCCAGCAGCTCTCTACTAGCGGGAGGGGTCGGGGAGCTGTTTTTT. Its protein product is CASSSLLAGGVGELFF.